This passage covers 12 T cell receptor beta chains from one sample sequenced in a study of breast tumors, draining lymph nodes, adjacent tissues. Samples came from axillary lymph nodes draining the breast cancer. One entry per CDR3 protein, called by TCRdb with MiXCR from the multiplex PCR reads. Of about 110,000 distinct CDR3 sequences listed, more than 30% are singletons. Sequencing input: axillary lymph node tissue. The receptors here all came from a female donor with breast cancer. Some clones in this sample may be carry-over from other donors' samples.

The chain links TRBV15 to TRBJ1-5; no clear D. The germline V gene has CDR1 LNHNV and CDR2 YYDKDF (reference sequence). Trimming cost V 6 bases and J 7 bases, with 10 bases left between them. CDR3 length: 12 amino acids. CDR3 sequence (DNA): TGTGCCACCAGTAATAGCAGACAGCCCCAGCATTTT. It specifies CATSNSRQPQHF.

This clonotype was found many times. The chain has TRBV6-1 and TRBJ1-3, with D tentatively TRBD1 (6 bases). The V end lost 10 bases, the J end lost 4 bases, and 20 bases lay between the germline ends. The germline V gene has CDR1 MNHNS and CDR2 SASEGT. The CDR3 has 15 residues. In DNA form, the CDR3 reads TGTGCCACCTCCCGACAGGCCGTTGCCGGAAACACCATATATTTT. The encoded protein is CATSRQAVAGNTIYF.

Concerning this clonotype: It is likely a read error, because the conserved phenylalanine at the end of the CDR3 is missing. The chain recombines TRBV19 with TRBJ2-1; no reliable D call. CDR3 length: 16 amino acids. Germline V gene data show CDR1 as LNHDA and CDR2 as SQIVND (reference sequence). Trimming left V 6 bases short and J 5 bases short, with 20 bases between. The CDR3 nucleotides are TGTGCCAGTAGCCAGGCGATCTACTCCCTAAACAATGAGCAGTTCTCC. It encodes CASSQAIYSLNNEQFS.

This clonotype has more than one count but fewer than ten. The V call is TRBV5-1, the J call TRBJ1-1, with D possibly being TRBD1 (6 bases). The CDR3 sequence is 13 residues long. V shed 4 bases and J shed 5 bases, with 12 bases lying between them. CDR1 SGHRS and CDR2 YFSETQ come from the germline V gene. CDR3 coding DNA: TGCGCCAGCAGCGACAGGCTCAGGACTGAAGCTTTCTTT. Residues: CASSDRLRTEAFF.

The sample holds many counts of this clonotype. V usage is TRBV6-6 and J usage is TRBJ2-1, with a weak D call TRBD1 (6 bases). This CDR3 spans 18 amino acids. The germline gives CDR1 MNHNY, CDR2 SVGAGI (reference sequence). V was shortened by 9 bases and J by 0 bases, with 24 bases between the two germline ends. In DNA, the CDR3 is TGTGCCAGTGGGGGACCAGGGGCTACTCGGATCTCCTACAATGAGCAGTTCTTC. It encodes CASGGPGATRISYNEQFF.

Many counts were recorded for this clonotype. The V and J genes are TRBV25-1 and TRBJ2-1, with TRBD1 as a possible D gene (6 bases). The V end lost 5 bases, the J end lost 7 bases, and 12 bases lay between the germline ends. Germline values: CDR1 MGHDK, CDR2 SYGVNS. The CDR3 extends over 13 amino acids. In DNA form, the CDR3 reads TGTGCCAGCAGTAGAGCAGGGGTGAATGAGCAGTTCTTC. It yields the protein CASSRAGVNEQFF.

The CDR3: CATSRGASNSPLHF. In nucleotides, the CDR3 is TGTGCCACCAGCAGAGGGGCCTCTAATTCACCCCTCCACTTT. The rearrangement uses TRBV15 and TRBJ1-6; D unclear. The germline V and J ends were trimmed by 1 base and 6 bases, with 7 bases remaining between them. CDR1 and CDR2 from the germline V gene are LNHNV and YYDKDF (reference sequence). This CDR3 spans 14 amino acids.

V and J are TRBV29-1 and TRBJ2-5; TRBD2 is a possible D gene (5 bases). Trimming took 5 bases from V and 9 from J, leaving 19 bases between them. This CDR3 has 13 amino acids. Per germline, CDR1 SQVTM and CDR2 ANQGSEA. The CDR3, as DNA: TGCAGCGTTTGCATCGGAACCCAGGAGGCCCAGTACTTC. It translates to CSVCIGTQEAQYF. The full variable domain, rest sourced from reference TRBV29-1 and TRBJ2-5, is SAVISQKPSRDICQRGTSLTIQCQVDSQVTMMFWYRQQPGQSLTLIATANQGSEATYESGFVIDKFPISRPNLTFSTLTVSNMSPEDSSIYLCSVCIGTQEAQYFGPGTRLLVL.

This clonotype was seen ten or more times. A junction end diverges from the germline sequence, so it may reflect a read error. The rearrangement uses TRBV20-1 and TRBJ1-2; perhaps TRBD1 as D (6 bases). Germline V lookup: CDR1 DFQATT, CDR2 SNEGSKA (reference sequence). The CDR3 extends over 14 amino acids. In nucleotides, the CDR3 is TGCAGTGCTCCGGACAGTTTCCTCAACTCTGGCTACGCCTTC. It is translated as CSAPDSFLNSGYAF.

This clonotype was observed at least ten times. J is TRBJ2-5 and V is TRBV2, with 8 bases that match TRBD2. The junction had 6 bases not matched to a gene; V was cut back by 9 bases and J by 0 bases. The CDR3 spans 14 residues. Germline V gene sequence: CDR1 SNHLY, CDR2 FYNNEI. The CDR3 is CAREWRGDQETQYF. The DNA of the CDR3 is TGTGCCAGGGAGTGGCGGGGGGACCAAGAGACCCAGTACTTC.

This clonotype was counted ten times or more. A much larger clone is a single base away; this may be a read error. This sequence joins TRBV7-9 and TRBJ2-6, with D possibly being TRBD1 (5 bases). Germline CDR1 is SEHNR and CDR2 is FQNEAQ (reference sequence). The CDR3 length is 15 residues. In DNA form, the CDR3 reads TGTGCCAGCAGCAAGGCCTACTCTGGGGCCAACGTCCTGCCTTTC. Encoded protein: CASSKAYSGANVLPF.

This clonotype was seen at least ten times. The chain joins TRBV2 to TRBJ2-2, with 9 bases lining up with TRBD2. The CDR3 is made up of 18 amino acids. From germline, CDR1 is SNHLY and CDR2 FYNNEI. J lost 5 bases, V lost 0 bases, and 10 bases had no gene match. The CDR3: CASSEAAWVAGVTGELFF. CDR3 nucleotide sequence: TGTGCCAGCAGTGAAGCGGCCTGGGTAGCGGGGGTGACCGGGGAGCTGTTTTTT.